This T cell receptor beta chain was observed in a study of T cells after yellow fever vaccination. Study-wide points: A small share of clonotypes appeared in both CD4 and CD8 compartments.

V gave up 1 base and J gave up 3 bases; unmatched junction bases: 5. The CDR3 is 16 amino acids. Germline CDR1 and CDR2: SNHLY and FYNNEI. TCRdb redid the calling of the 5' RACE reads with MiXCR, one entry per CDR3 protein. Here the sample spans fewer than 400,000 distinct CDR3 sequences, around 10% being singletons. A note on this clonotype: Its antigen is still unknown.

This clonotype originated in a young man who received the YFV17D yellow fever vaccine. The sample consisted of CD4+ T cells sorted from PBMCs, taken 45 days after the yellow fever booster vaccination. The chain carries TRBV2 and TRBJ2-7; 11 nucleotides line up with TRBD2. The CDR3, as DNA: TGTGCCAGCAGTGAAGGTCGCCTAGCGGGGGGCTACGAGCAGTACGTC. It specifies CASSEGRLAGGYEQYV.